Sequencing of this T cell receptor (beta chain) was carried out in a study of metastatic and nonmetastatic thyroid tumors. Study-wide results and caveats: It was reportedly found that TCR beta diversity was significantly higher in malignant thyroid tumors than in benign nodules, a difference seen in both blood and tumor samples.

The CDR3 covers 14 residues. Losses at the gene ends were 7 bases for V and 6 bases for J; bases not matched to a gene: 7. Germline V gene lookup returns CDR1 MNHNS and CDR2 SASEGT. TCRdb reanalyzed the PCR reads with MiXCR. In the table there are under 95,000 clones, 8.6% of which are singletons. None of the patients had undergone any treatment ahead of thyroid surgery. The table lists this clone with many counts. Its target is unknown. Source material: blood. The receptor comes from a female donor with papillary thyroid cancer or a benign thyroid nodule (not recorded which). Some clones in this sample may be carry-over from other donors' samples. The chain has TRBV6-1 and TRBJ1-2, with 11 bases lining up with TRBD1. In DNA form, the CDR3 reads TGTGCCAGCACCCGGACAGGGGGCGCCCATGGCTACACCTTC. This gives the protein CASTRTGGAHGYTF.